The sequence of this T cell receptor beta chain was determined in a study of OX40 agonist ivuxolimab in advanced cancers. The germline V gene encodes CDR1 MNHEY and CDR2 SMNVEV (reference sequence). The CDR3 extends over 13 amino acids. V lost 5 bases, J lost 1 base, and 8 bases lay in between. Remarks on this clone: Its antigen is unidentified.

The timepoints at which blood was sampled were baseline, cycle 4 day 1, and cycle 7 day 1. General study points: The study found that CD8+ T cells averaged more expanded clones than CD4+. Partial responders treated at 0.1-3.0 mg/kg exhibited clonal expansion among the lowest measured. With doses of 0.1 to 3.0 mg/kg, CD4+ and CD8+ blood T cells had undergone clonal expansion by week 6.

TCRdb keeps only in-frame clones here, not all; method: immunoSEQ multiplex PCR. The repertoire holds 25,000 to 35,000 clones, with about 74% as singletons. This sample comprised CD4+ or CD8+ T cells sorted from blood, obtained in a trial of the OX40 agonist ivuxolimab. This receptor was taken from an adult with an advanced solid tumor such as melanoma, head and neck, liver or kidney cancer. The chain uses TRBV27 and TRBJ1-1; D is uncertain. The CDR3 DNA reads as TGTGCCAGCAGTCAATACAGGAACACTGAAGCTTTCTTT. Translation gives CASSQYRNTEAFF.